A selection of T cell receptor beta chains follows, all from one sample in a study of beta chain features in type 1 diabetes. Profiled with immunoSEQ multiplex PCR; TCRdb holds only in-frame clones, not every one. Of 250,000 to 300,000 clones listed, around 24% are singletons. Sequencing was done on a sample of naive CD4+ T cells from blood. Receptors originate from a woman younger than 45 with type 1 diabetes. Both conserved end residues are part of each CDR3. A D gene is named only where the DNA matches it firmly. Rows give clone size only sometimes, using once, few, many, or a class for an expanded clone.

- TRBJ2-1 - TRBV30 CAWNDLGEPFF TGTGCCTGGAATGACCTAGGAGAACCGTTCTTC
- TRBJ1-2 - TRBV14 CASSQGPGLDGYTF TGTGCCAGCAGCCAAGGACCGGGTCTCGATGGCTACACCTTC
- TRBJ2-1 - TRBV10-3 CAISDLGEQFF TGTGCCATCAGTGACCTGGGCGAGCAGTTCTTC
few TRBJ2-6 TRBD1 TRBV7-9 CASSPGQGRSGANVLTF TGTGCCAGCAGCCCCGGACAGGGCCGCTCTGGGGCCAACGTCCTGACTTTC
- TRBJ2-3 TRBD2 TRBV30 CAWSGGLAGFTDTQYF TGTGCCTGGAGTGGAGGACTAGCGGGATTCACAGATACGCAGTATTTT
few TRBJ2-3 - TRBV28 CASSIAAGTDTQYF TGTGCCAGCAGTATAGCGGCAGGCACAGATACGCAGTATTTT
few TRBJ2-3 TRBD2 TRBV4-1 CASSQAGKLAGADTQYF TGCGCCAGCAGCCAAGCGGGAAAACTAGCGGGAGCTGATACGCAGTATTTT
few TRBJ1-4 - TRBV18 CASSPRGPGNNEKLFF TGTGCCAGCTCACCACGAGGGCCGGGAAATAATGAAAAACTGTTTTTT
few TRBJ2-5 - TRBV7-9 CASTVGREQETQYF TGTGCCAGCACCGTGGGGCGGGAACAAGAGACCCAGTACTTC
- TRBJ2-7 TRBD2 TRBV7-9 CASSTGLAGVHEQYF TGTGCCAGCAGCACCGGACTAGCGGGAGTCCACGAGCAGTACTTC
- TRBJ2-1 - TRBV28 CASSYRLDSYNEQFF TGTGCCAGCAGTTACCGGTTAGATTCCTACAATGAGCAGTTCTTC
- TRBJ2-5 - TRBV5-4 CASSLAQGETQYF TGTGCCAGCAGCTTGGCCCAGGGAGAGACCCAGTACTTC
few TRBJ1-5 TRBD1 TRBV6-1 CASGETGTVNQPQHF TGTGCCAGCGGGGAGACAGGGACGGTCAATCAGCCCCAGCATTTT
- TRBJ1-2 TRBD1 TRBV4-1 CASSQSSYRDRRNGYTF TGCGCCAGCAGCCAAAGTTCCTACCGGGACAGAAGAAATGGCTACACCTTC
- TRBJ2-2 TRBD2 TRBV4-2 CASSPTMTSGRAGELFF TGTGCCAGCAGCCCCACAATGACTAGCGGGAGGGCCGGGGAGCTGTTTTTT
- TRBJ2-7 - TRBV13 CASSSTDYEQYF TGTGCCAGCAGCTCGACCGACTACGAGCAGTACTTC
- TRBJ1-2 TRBD1 TRBV7-2 CASSLWDRNYYGYTF TGTGCCAGCAGCTTGTGGGACAGGAATTACTATGGCTACACCTTC
- TRBJ1-2 TRBD1 TRBV4-1 CASSPGQGGVDYGYTF TGCGCCAGCAGCCCAGGACAGGGTGGGGTAGACTATGGCTACACCTTC
- TRBJ1-5 TRBD1 TRBV10-3 CAIKAGTDGQPQHF TGTGCCATCAAAGCCGGGACAGACGGTCAGCCCCAGCATTTT
few TRBJ2-1 - TRBV7-3 CASSPRGTQHRNEQFF TGTGCCAGCAGCCCCCGCGGGACTCAGCACCGGAATGAGCAGTTCTTC
few TRBJ2-7 TRBD2 TRBV30 CAWERAGYEQYF TGTGCCTGGGAACGAGCGGGGTACGAGCAGTACTTC
- TRBJ2-7 - TRBV6-4 CASIAKPSGLSYEQYF TGTGCCAGCATAGCCAAACCCAGCGGCTTGTCCTACGAGCAGTACTTC
- TRBJ1-1 - TRBV9 CASSATQNTEAFF TGTGCCAGCAGCGCGACACAGAACACTGAAGCTTTCTTT
few TRBJ1-2 - TRBV5-7 CASSWRAGYQKYGYTF TGTGCCAGCAGCTGGCGGGCCGGATACCAGAAATATGGCTACACCTTC
few TRBJ2-2 - TRBV30 CAWSPGGGTGELFF TGTGCCTGGAGTCCCGGGGGAGGCACCGGGGAGCTGTTTTTT
- TRBJ2-3 - TRBV2 CASVRPGLTTDTQYF TGTGCCAGCGTACGACCGGGACTTACGACAGATACGCAGTATTTT
- TRBJ2-3 TRBD2 TRBV29-1 CSVTTSGVRDTQYF TGCAGCGTCACCACTAGCGGCGTTAGAGATACGCAGTATTTT
- TRBJ2-3 - TRBV9 CASTGGAGRGGDTQYF TGTGCCAGCACGGGTGGGGCGGGCCGAGGGGGAGATACGCAGTATTTT
few TRBJ1-1 - TRBV2 CASDSMNTEAFF TGTGCCAGTGACAGTATGAACACTGAAGCTTTCTTT
- TRBJ1-2 - TRBV5-4 CASSLASGTSYGYTF TGTGCCAGCAGCTTGGCCTCCGGGACAAGCTATGGCTACACCTTC
- TRBJ1-3 - TRBV5-1 CASSLGTTYSGNTIYF TGCGCCAGCAGCTTGGGGACTACCTACTCTGGAAACACCATATATTTT
- TRBJ2-3 - TRBV11-2 CASSFAGAGTDTQYF TGTGCCAGCAGCTTCGCAGGGGCTGGCACAGATACGCAGTATTTT
few TRBJ2-4 - TRBV7-2 CASSLVEVAKNIQYF TGTGCCAGCAGCTTAGTAGAGGTAGCCAAAAACATTCAGTACTTC
few TRBJ1-3 - TRBV28 CASSPWSGLHTIYF TGTGCCAGCAGTCCGTGGTCCGGGTTGCACACCATATATTTT
few TRBJ2-3 - TRBV11-3 CASSFSGSTDTQYF TGTGCCAGCAGCTTTTCCGGGAGCACAGATACGCAGTATTTT
few TRBJ2-7 - TRBV28 CASSPRTLLYLEQYF TGTGCCAGCAGTCCTAGGACACTGCTTTACCTCGAGCAGTACTTC
- TRBJ1-5 TRBD1 TRBV9 CASSKGATPYSNQPQHF TGTGCCAGCAGTAAGGGGGCAACTCCGTATAGCAATCAGCCCCAGCATTTT
- TRBJ1-5 - TRBV5-1 CASSLEPGSTSNQPQHF TGCGCCAGCAGCTTGGAGCCAGGGTCAACCAGCAATCAGCCCCAGCATTTT
- TRBJ2-1 - TRBV9 CASSVNSYNEQFF TGTGCCAGCAGCGTAAACAGTTACAATGAGCAGTTCTTC
- TRBJ1-1 - TRBV5-1 CASSSQLGAQNTEAFF TGCGCCAGCAGCTCGCAACTGGGGGCCCAGAACACTGAAGCTTTCTTT
- TRBJ2-1 TRBD2 TRBV30 CAWAGTSGSRQFF TGTGCCTGGGCCGGGACTAGCGGGAGCAGGCAGTTCTTC
- TRBJ2-1 - TRBV19 CASSILGEATYNEQFF TGTGCCAGTAGTATACTTGGGGAGGCGACCTACAATGAGCAGTTCTTC
- TRBJ2-1 - TRBV30 CAWSVREGVEQFF TGTGCCTGGAGTGTACGTGAGGGAGTTGAGCAGTTCTTC
- TRBJ2-1 - TRBV5-1 CASSLPVGSASYNEQFF TGCGCCAGCAGCCTCCCCGTTGGCAGCGCCTCCTACAATGAGCAGTTCTTC
few TRBJ2-3 TRBD2 TRBV14 CASSRTSGTDTQYF TGTGCCAGCAGCCGGACTAGCGGCACAGATACGCAGTATTTT
once TRBJ1-2 - TRBV7-6 CASSSREYYGYTF TGTGCCAGCAGCTCCCGGGAGTACTATGGCTACACCTTC
few TRBJ1-5 TRBD1 TRBV5-1 CASSLRTGKEQPQHF TGCGCCAGCAGCCTAAGGACAGGGAAGGAACAGCCCCAGCATTTT
few TRBJ2-7 TRBD1 TRBV29-1 CSVTPGGQGGEQYF TGCAGCGTTACCCCGGGGGGACAGGGCGGCGAGCAGTACTTC
- TRBJ2-6 TRBD1 TRBV6-4 CASTMGQTGANVLTF TGTGCCAGCACTATGGGACAGACCGGGGCCAACGTCCTGACTTTC
- TRBJ2-5 TRBD1 TRBV15 CATSRVRRGGRETQYF TGTGCCACCAGCAGAGTGAGGAGAGGGGGCAGGGAGACCCAGTACTTC
few TRBJ2-3 TRBD2 TRBV2 CASSAGREGDTQYF TGTGCCAGCAGTGCTGGACGGGAGGGAGATACGCAGTATTTT
- TRBJ2-4 - TRBV30 CAWSVGGGIQYF TGTGCCTGGAGTGTGGGGGGTGGAATTCAGTACTTC